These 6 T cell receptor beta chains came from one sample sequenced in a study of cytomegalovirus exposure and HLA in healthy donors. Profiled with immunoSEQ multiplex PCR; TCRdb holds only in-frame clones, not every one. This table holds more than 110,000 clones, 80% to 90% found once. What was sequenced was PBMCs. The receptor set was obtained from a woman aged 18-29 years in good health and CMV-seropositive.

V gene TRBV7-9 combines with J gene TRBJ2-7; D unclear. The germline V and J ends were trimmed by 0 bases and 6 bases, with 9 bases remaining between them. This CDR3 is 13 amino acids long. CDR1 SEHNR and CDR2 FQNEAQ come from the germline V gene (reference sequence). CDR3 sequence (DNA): TGTGCCAGCAGCTTAGCTTGGGCCGGCGAGCAGTACTTC. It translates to CASSLAWAGEQYF. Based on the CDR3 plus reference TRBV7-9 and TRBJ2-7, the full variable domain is DTGVSQNPRHKITKRGQNVTFRCDPISEHNRLYWYRQTLGQGPEFLTYFQNEAQLEKSRLLSDRFSAERPKGSFSTLEIQRTEQGDSAMYLCASSLAWAGEQYFGPGTRLTVT.

The CDR3 reads CASSQEQGREQYF. CDR3 DNA sequence: TGCGCCAGCAGCCAAGAACAGGGGCGAGAGCAGTACTTC. This chain links TRBV4-1 with TRBJ2-7; 7 nucleotides agree with TRBD1. Germline V gene data show CDR1 as MGHRA and CDR2 as YSYEKL. The CDR3 spans 13 residues. Losses at the gene ends were 0 bases for V and 7 bases for J; bases not matched to a gene: 3.

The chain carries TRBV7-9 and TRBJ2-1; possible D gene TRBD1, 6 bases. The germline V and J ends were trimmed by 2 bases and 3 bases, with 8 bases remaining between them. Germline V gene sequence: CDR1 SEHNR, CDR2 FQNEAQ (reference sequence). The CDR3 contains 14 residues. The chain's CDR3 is CASSLRTVYNEQFF. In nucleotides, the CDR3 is TGTGCCAGCAGCTTAAGGACAGTCTACAATGAGCAGTTCTTC.

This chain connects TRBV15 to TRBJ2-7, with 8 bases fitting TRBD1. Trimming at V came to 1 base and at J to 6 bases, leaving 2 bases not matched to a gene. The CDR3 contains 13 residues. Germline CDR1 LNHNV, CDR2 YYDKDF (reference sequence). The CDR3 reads CATSRGQGLEQYF. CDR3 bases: TGTGCCACCAGCAGAGGACAGGGGCTCGAGCAGTACTTC.

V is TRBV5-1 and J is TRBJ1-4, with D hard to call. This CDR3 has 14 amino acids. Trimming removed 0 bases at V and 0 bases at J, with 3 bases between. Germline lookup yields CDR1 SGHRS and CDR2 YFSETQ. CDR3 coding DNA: TGCGCCAGCAGCTTGGGGCCAACTAATGAAAAACTGTTTTTT. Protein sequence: CASSLGPTNEKLFF.

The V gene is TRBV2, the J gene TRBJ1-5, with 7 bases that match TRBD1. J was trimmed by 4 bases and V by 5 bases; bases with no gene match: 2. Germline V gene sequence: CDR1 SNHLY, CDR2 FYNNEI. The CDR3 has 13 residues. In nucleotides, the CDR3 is TGTGCCAGCAGTCAACAGGGGAATCAGCCCCAGCATTTT. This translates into CASSQQGNQPQHF.